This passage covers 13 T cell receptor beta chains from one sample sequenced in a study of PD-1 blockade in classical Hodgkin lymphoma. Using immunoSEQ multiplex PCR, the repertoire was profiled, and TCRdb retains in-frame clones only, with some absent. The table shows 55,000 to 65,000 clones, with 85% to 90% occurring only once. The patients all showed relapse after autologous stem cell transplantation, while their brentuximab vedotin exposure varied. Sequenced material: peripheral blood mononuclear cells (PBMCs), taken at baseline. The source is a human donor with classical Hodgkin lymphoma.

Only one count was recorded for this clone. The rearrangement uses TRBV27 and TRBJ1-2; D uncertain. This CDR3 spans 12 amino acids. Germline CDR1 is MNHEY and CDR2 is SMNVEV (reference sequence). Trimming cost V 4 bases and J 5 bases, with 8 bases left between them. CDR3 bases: TGTGCCAGCAGTTCGAGTTTGTATGGCTACACCTTC. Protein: CASSSSLYGYTF.

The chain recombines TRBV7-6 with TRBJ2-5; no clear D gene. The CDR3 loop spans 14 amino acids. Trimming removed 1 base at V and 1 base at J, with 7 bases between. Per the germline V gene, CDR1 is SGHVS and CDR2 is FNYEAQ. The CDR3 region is CASSLGHLQETQYF. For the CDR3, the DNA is TGTGCCAGCAGCTTAGGGCACCTCCAAGAGACCCAGTACTTC.

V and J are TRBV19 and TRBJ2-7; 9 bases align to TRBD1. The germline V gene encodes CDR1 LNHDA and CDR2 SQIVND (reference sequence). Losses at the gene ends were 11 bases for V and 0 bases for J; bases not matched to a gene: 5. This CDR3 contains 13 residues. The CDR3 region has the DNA TGTGCCGGGACAGGGCACCCCTCCTACGAGCAGTACTTC. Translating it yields CAGTGHPSYEQYF.

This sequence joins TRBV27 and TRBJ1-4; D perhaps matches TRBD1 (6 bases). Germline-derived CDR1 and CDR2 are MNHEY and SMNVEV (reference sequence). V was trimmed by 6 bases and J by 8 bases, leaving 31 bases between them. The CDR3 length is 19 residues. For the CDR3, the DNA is TGTGCCAGCAGCCGAAAGGGGGGAGACAGGAGGTCCCTACGGGAAAAACTGTTTTTT. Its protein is CASSRKGGDRRSLREKLFF.

CDR3 nucleotide sequence: TGTGCCAGCAGTTATACAGGGGCGTTGAACACTGAAGCTTTCTTT. Protein: CASSYTGALNTEAFF. The V gene is TRBV7-8, the J gene TRBJ1-1; 7 positions agree with TRBD1. The CDR3 covers 15 residues. Germline V CDR1 and CDR2: SGHVS, FQNEAQ. Trimming at V came to 6 bases and at J to 0 bases, leaving 7 bases not matched to a gene.

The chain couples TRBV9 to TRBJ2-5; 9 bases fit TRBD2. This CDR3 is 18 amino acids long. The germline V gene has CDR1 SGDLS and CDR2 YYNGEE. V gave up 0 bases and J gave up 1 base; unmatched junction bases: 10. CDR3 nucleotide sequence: TGTGCCAGCAGCGTAGCCCAGGTTAGCGGGGGCCCCCAAGAGACCCAGTACTTC. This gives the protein CASSVAQVSGGPQETQYF.

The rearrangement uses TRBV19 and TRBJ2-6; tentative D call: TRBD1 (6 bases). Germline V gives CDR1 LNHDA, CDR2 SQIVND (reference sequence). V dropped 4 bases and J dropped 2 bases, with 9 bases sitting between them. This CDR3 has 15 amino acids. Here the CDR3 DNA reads TGTGCCAGTAGTACGGGGACAACTGGGGCCAACGTCCTGACTTTC. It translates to CASSTGTTGANVLTF. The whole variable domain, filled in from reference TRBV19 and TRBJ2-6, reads DGGITQSPKYLFRKEGQNVTLSCEQNLNHDAMYWYRQDPGQGLRLIYYSQIVNDFQKGDIAEGYSVSREKKESFPLTVTSAQKNPTAFYLCASSTGTTGANVLTFGAGSRLTVL.

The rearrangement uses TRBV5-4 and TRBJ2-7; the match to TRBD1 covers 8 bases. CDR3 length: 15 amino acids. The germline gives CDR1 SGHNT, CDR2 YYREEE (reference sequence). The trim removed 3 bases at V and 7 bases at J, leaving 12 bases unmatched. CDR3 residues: CASSWGQGAGLEQYF. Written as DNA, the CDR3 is TGTGCCAGCAGCTGGGGGCAGGGGGCAGGCCTGGAGCAGTACTTC.

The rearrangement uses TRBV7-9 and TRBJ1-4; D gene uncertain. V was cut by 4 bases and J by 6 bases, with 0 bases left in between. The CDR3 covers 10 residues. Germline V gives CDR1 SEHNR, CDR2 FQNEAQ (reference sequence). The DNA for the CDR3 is TGTGCCAGCAGCTATGAAAAACTGTTTTTT. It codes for CASSYEKLFF.

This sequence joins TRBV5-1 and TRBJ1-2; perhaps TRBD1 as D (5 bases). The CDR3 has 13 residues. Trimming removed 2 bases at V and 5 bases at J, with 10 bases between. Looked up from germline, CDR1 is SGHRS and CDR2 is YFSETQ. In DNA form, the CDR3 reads TGCGCCAGCAGCTTACTTCAGGGTTATGGCTACACCTTC. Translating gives CASSLLQGYGYTF. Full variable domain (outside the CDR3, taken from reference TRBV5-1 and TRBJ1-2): KAGVTQTPRYLIKTRGQQVTLSCSPISGHRSVSWYQQTPGQGLQFLFEYFSETQRNKGNFPGRFSGRQFSNSRSEMNVSTLELGDSALYLCASSLLQGYGYTFGSGTRLTVV.

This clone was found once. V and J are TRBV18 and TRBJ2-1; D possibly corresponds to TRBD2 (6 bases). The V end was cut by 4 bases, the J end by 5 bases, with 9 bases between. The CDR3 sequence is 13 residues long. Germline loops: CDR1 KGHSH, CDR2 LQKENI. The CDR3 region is CASSRGLDNEQFF. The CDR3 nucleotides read TGTGCCAGCTCACGGGGACTTGACAATGAGCAGTTCTTC.

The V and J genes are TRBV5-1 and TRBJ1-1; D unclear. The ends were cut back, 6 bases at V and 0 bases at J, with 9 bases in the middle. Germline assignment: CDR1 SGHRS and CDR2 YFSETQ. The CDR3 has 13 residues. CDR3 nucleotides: TGCGCCAGCACCGGGCAGATGAACACTGAAGCTTTCTTT. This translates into CASTGQMNTEAFF.

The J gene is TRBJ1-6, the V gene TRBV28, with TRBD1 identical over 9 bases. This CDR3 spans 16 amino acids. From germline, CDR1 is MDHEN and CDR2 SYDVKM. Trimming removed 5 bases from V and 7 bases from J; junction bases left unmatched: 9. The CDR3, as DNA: TGTGCCAGCAGTAACACAGGGGGCGCGGACAATTCACCCCTCCACTTT. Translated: CASSNTGGADNSPLHF.